Each of the 20 T cell receptor beta chains below was sequenced from the same sample in a study of blood T cell repertoires in COVID-19. The repertoire was sequenced with immunoSEQ multiplex PCR; TCRdb's copy has only in-frame clones and lacks some. The sample carries over 150,000 clones, over 70% recorded once. The sequenced material came from peripheral blood. These receptor sequences come from a woman aged 70-85 years who had recovered from COVID-19.

A single count supports this clone. V gene TRBV12-3 or TRBV12-4 combines with J gene TRBJ1-5; D not certain. Between the trimmed V and J ends, which lost 7 bases and 2 bases, there was a span of 9 bases. The CDR3 runs 13 residues. The CDR3 protein is CASTLAGNQPQHF. CDR3 nucleotides: TGTGCCAGCACCTTGGCGGGCAATCAGCCCCAGCATTTT.

This chain joins TRBV6-5 and TRBJ2-3; 10 bases are shared with TRBD1. V shed 7 bases and J 4 bases; nucleotides not matched to a gene: 5. CDR1 is MNHEY and CDR2 is SVGAGI in the germline V gene. The CDR3 covers 14 residues. CDR3 region: CASTRGTGADTQYF. CDR3 DNA sequence: TGTGCCAGCACCAGGGGGACAGGGGCAGATACGCAGTATTTT.

Only a few counts were recorded for this clone. This chain connects TRBV7-3 to TRBJ2-1, with D tentatively TRBD2 (6 bases). V dropped 2 bases and J dropped 0 bases, with 11 bases sitting between them. CDR3 size: 16 residues. Germline CDR1 SGHTA, CDR2 FQGTGA. CDR3: CASSLLATRSYNEQFF. CDR3 in DNA: TGTGCCAGCAGCTTACTAGCGACACGCTCCTACAATGAGCAGTTCTTC.

The CDR3 is CASSPRTSYTQYF. The CDR3 coding sequence is TGTGCCAGCAGCCCCCGGACTAGCTATACGCAGTATTTT. J is TRBJ2-3 and V is TRBV7-3, with 8 bases aligning to TRBD2. Germline V lookup: CDR1 SGHTA, CDR2 FQGTGA. This CDR3 has 13 residues. V trimming: 5 bases; J trimming: 7 bases; junction bases outside the gene matches: 5.

This clone was seen once. This sample also contains other DNA sequences that code for the same CDR3. The chain carries TRBV18 and TRBJ2-7, with TRBD1 identical over 8 bases. V lost 2 bases, J lost 6 bases, and 6 bases stayed unmatched. CDR1 is KGHSH, CDR2 LQKENI, per germline. The CDR3 sequence is 14 residues long. Written as DNA, the CDR3 is TGTGCCAGCTCACCAGGGCAGGGGGCGGCCGAGCAGTACTTC. Translated, it gives CASSPGQGAAEQYF.

The rearrangement links TRBV4-3 to TRBJ2-2; D is perhaps TRBD2 (5 bases). V lost 0 bases to trimming and J lost 3 bases, with 17 bases between them. CDR3 size: 18 residues. Per germline, CDR1 LGHNA and CDR2 YSLEER. The CDR3 is CASSQDVKGSADTGELFF. For the CDR3, the DNA is TGCGCCAGCAGCCAAGATGTCAAAGGGAGTGCGGACACCGGGGAGCTGTTTTTT.

This clone occurred once. V is TRBV7-3 and J is TRBJ1-1; possibly TRBD1 for D (5 bases). Trimming removed 2 bases at V and 2 bases at J, with 12 bases between. CDR3 length: 15 residues. Germline CDR1 and CDR2: SGHTA and FQGTGA. The CDR3 spells CASSLVGGFNTEAFF. The CDR3 bases are TGTGCCAGCAGCTTAGTGGGGGGGTTTAACACTGAAGCTTTCTTT. The full variable domain, its missing parts supplied by reference TRBV7-3 and TRBJ1-1, is GAGVSQTPSNKVTEKGKYVELRCDPISGHTALYWYRQSLGQGPEFLIYFQGTGAADDSGLPNDRFFAVRPEGSVSTLKIQRTERGDSAVYLCASSLVGGFNTEAFFGQGTRLTVV.

This rearrangement joins TRBV9 to TRBJ1-6, with TRBD1 matching 8 bases. Germline CDR1 and CDR2: SGDLS and YYNGEE. J gave up 7 bases and V 3 bases, and 0 bases lay outside the gene matches. This CDR3 contains 13 residues. The CDR3 is CASSGTGNSPLHF. CDR3 nucleotide sequence: TGTGCCAGCAGCGGGACAGGGAATTCACCCCTCCACTTT.

The V call is TRBV4-3, the J call TRBJ2-1, with TRBD1 as a possible D gene (6 bases). Trimming left V 2 bases short and J 1 base short, with 12 bases between. Germline loops: CDR1 LGHNA, CDR2 YSLEER. This CDR3 spans 16 amino acids. The CDR3, as DNA: TGCGCCAGCAGCCAACTAGGGGGTTGGTCCTACAATGAGCAGTTCTTC. Translated, it gives CASSQLGGWSYNEQFF.

The chain is built from TRBV7-2 and TRBJ2-3; 11 bases are a match to TRBD2. The CDR3 length is 14 residues. With 5 bases clipped from V and 5 bases from J, the junction kept 3 bases outside the gene matches. The V gene's germline CDR1 is SGHTA and CDR2 FQGNSA. The CDR3 DNA sequence: TGTGCCAGCAGCCCCCTAGCGGGAGGAGATACGCAGTATTTT. Residues: CASSPLAGGDTQYF.

The V call is TRBV7-9, the J call TRBJ1-2; D possibly corresponds to TRBD1 (5 bases). Germline V gene data show CDR1 as SEHNR and CDR2 as FQNEAQ (reference sequence). The CDR3 length is 12 residues. With 5 bases removed from V and 6 bases from J, the gap between germline ends came to 10 bases. The CDR3 DNA is TGTGCCAGCAGCCCGACACAGGATGGCTACACCTTC. This codes for CASSPTQDGYTF.

The rearrangement links TRBV19 to TRBJ1-2; D remains unclear. The CDR3 has 12 amino acids. Germline lookup yields CDR1 LNHDA and CDR2 SQIVND (reference sequence). V lost 5 bases to trimming and J lost 4 bases, with 8 bases between them. CDR3 in amino acids: CASSVGFYGYTF. CDR3 DNA sequence: TGTGCCAGTAGTGTGGGCTTCTATGGCTACACCTTC.

The chain joins TRBV5-4 to TRBJ2-2; a possible D gene is TRBD2 (5 bases). The CDR3 runs to 14 residues. Trimming took 4 bases from V and 6 from J, leaving 13 bases between them. CDR1 SGHNT and CDR2 YYREEE come from the germline V gene (reference sequence). CDR3 sequence: CASSRPPSPGELFF. Written as DNA, the CDR3 is TGTGCCAGCAGCCGGCCACCTAGCCCCGGGGAGCTGTTTTTT.

The chain joins TRBV6-5 to TRBJ2-3, with a weak D call TRBD2 (5 bases). Germline CDR1 reads MNHEY; CDR2 reads SVGAGI. This CDR3 is 13 amino acids long. V gave up 8 bases and J gave up 6 bases, with 15 bases separating them. The CDR3 nucleotides are TGTGCCAGCGGCCTAAGGGAGTCGGATACGCAGTATTTT. This gives the protein CASGLRESDTQYF.

The chain links TRBV10-3 to TRBJ2-5, with 11 nucleotides matching TRBD1. This CDR3 spans 15 amino acids. Germline V lookup: CDR1 ENHRY, CDR2 SYGVKD. Germline trimming cut 4 bases from V and 1 base from J; bases unmatched to any gene: 2. CDR3 amino acids: CAISAGTGGQETQYF. In DNA form, the CDR3 reads TGTGCCATCAGTGCAGGGACAGGGGGCCAAGAGACCCAGTACTTC.

This clone appeared a single time. This sequence joins TRBV9 and TRBJ1-3; no reliable D call. The V end was cut by 0 bases, the J end by 2 bases, with 9 bases between. Germline V CDR1 and CDR2: SGDLS, YYNGEE. This CDR3 is 15 amino acids long. The CDR3 DNA is TGTGCCAGCAGCGTAGAAAAGCGCCCTGGAAACACCATATATTTT. It specifies CASSVEKRPGNTIYF. The complete variable domain, with remaining parts taken from reference TRBV9 and TRBJ1-3, reads DSGVTQTPKHLITATGQRVTLRCSPRSGDLSVYWYQQSLDQGLQFLIQYYNGEERAKGNILERFSAQQFPDLHSELNLSSLELGDSALYFCASSVEKRPGNTIYFGEGSWLTVV.

The chain employs TRBV19 and TRBJ2-3, with D possibly being TRBD2 (6 bases). CDR3 size: 15 residues. Trimming shortened V by 4 bases and J by 2 bases, and 13 bases separated the two germline ends. Germline V gene data show CDR1 as LNHDA and CDR2 as SQIVND (reference sequence). The CDR3 sequence is CASSTRGSLTDTQYF. The CDR3 DNA reads as TGTGCCAGTAGTACCCGGGGGAGTCTCACAGATACGCAGTATTTT.

The chain combines TRBV5-4 with TRBJ2-1; 10 bases agree with TRBD2. V lost 3 bases to trimming and J lost 5 bases; unmatched junction nucleotides: 11. Germline V gene sequence: CDR1 SGHNT, CDR2 YYREEE (reference sequence). The CDR3 loop spans 17 amino acids. CDR3 DNA sequence: TGTGCCAGCAGCTACGGACCCATAGCGGGGGGAGACAATGAGCAGTTCTTC. Its translation is CASSYGPIAGGDNEQFF.

The chain joins TRBV4-1 to TRBJ2-7; 8 bases match TRBD2. Germline values: CDR1 MGHRA, CDR2 YSYEKL. This CDR3 is built from 16 residues. The V and J ends lost 2 bases and 2 bases, in that order; junction bases with no gene match: 8. The CDR3: CASSQPGTRNTYEQYF. For the CDR3, the DNA is TGCGCCAGCAGCCAACCGGGGACTAGGAATACCTACGAGCAGTACTTC.

The chain recombines TRBV19 with TRBJ2-5, with 11 bases lining up with TRBD1. The CDR3 spans 15 residues. J gave up 5 bases and V 3 bases, and 5 bases lay outside the gene matches. The germline CDR1 and CDR2 sequences are LNHDA and SQIVND (reference sequence). For the CDR3, the DNA is TGTGCCAGTAGTATTTGGACAGGGGGCGGGGAGACCCAGTACTTC. It specifies CASSIWTGGGETQYF.